These 15 T cell receptor beta chains were sequenced from one sample in a study of CD8+ T cells in alopecia areata. Investigators isolated RNA and reverse transcribed it into cDNA to act as the sequencing template. The data were produced by immunoSEQ multiplex PCR, yet TCRdb's version contains in-frame clones alone and is incomplete. The profile shows some 190,000 clones, approximately 51% of them singletons. Treatment defined: oral pan-JAK inhibitor, 5-10 mg twice daily. Source: CD8+ T cells sorted from blood, taken at roughly week 53, from a patient treated with tofacitinib. The receptors here all came from a human donor with alopecia areata.

This sequence joins TRBV7-8 and TRBJ2-2; D unclear. The CDR3 is 13 residues long. Germline-derived CDR1 and CDR2 are SGHVS and FQNEAQ. The V and J ends lost 10 bases and 1 base respectively, with 10 bases between them. The CDR3 nucleotides read TGTGCCACTTTTTGGCGGAACACCGGGGAGCTGTTTTTT. Translating it yields CATFWRNTGELFF.

This clone was counted between two and nine times. This chain connects TRBV7-9 to TRBJ2-7; 12 bases line up with TRBD2. With 1 base clipped from V and 12 bases from J, the junction kept 4 bases outside the gene matches. This CDR3 comprises 13 residues. The germline V gene has CDR1 SEHNR and CDR2 FQNEAQ (reference sequence). DNA for the CDR3: TGTGCCAGCAGCTTAGGGACTAGCGGGGATACGTACTTC. It codes for CASSLGTSGDTYF. Using reference TRBV7-9 and TRBJ2-7 for the parts outside the CDR3, the full variable domain is DTGVSQNPRHKITKRGQNVTFRCDPISEHNRLYWYRQTLGQGPEFLTYFQNEAQLEKSRLLSDRFSAERPKGSFSTLEIQRTEQGDSAMYLCASSLGTSGDTYFGPGTRLTVT.

This clone was counted between two and nine times. This chain uses TRBV5-1 with TRBJ2-4, with 9 nucleotides matching TRBD2. Losses at the gene ends were 0 bases for V and 8 bases for J; bases not matched to a gene: 3. The CDR3 contains 14 residues. Germline CDR1 SGHRS, CDR2 YFSETQ. In nucleotides, the CDR3 is TGCGCCAGCAGCTTGGCTAGCGGGGAGGACATTCAGTACTTC. As protein: CASSLASGEDIQYF.

V usage is TRBV5-6 and J usage is TRBJ1-3; tentative D call: TRBD1 (5 bases). CDR3 length: 14 residues. V lost 3 bases and J lost 4, with 11 bases in between. Germline CDR1 and CDR2: SGHDT and YYEEEE. Here the CDR3 DNA reads TGTGCCAGCAGCTGGGGGACTACGGGAAACACCATATATTTT. Translation: CASSWGTTGNTIYF.

The V call is TRBV7-8, the J call TRBJ1-2; a weak D match, TRBD1 (5 bases). Per the germline V gene, CDR1 is SGHVS and CDR2 is FQNEAQ. The CDR3 totals 14 residues. V was trimmed by 5 bases and J by 8 bases, leaving 18 bases between them. This CDR3 is CASSPNGGVRGYTF. DNA for the CDR3: TGTGCCAGCAGCCCCAATGGGGGTGTCCGCGGCTACACCTTC.

This clone was observed a handful of times. The chain joins TRBV6-6 to TRBJ1-4; D is unclear. CDR1 is MNHNY, CDR2 SVGAGI, per germline (reference sequence). Trimming took off 4 bases at V and 12 bases at J, with 12 bases between the two ends. This CDR3 has 12 amino acids. CDR3 DNA: TGTGCCAGCAGTTTCGGGTCATCCGAACTGTTTTTT. Its protein product is CASSFGSSELFF.

This rearrangement joins TRBV5-6 to TRBJ1-1; TRBD1 is a possible D gene (5 bases). This CDR3 is built from 15 residues. Trimming removed 10 bases at V and 11 bases at J, with 30 bases between. In germline, CDR1 is SGHDT, CDR2 YYEEEE. This chain's CDR3 is CAAWGGGISADSAFF. The CDR3 nucleotides read TGTGCCGCCTGGGGCGGCGGTATCTCGGCGGATTCGGCTTTCTTT.

The table lists this clone with many counts. This chain uses TRBV4-3 with TRBJ2-7; 9 bases map to TRBD2. With 0 bases clipped from V and 9 bases from J, the junction kept 6 bases outside the gene matches. Germline V CDR1 and CDR2: LGHNA, YSLEER. This CDR3 region has 14 residues. This CDR3 reads CASSQERGGRRQYF. For the CDR3, the DNA is TGCGCCAGCAGCCAAGAGCGGGGGGGGCGTCGGCAGTACTTC.

The rearrangement links TRBV27 to TRBJ2-3; D possibly corresponds to TRBD1 (5 bases). The ends were cut back, 1 base at V and 2 bases at J, with 10 bases in the middle. The CDR3 totals 15 residues. The germline gives CDR1 MNHEY, CDR2 SMNVEV (reference sequence). The CDR3 bases are TGTGCCAGCAGTTTATTTCAGGGCCTCACAGATACGCAGTATTTT. It translates to CASSLFQGLTDTQYF.

This clone appeared a few times. V gene TRBV7-9 combines with J gene TRBJ2-3; weak D call: TRBD2 (6 bases). Germline CDR1 SEHNR, CDR2 FQNEAQ (reference sequence). The V end was cut by 0 bases, the J end by 3 bases, with 13 bases between. CDR3 length: 16 amino acids. CDR3 bases: TGTGCCAGCAGCTTAGCTTCTGGAGGGAGAACAGATACGCAGTATTTT. It translates to CASSLASGGRTDTQYF.

This clone occurred a few times. The CDR3 DNA is TGTGCCAGCAGCAGCGGACTAACAGGGCTAGGCTATGGCTACACCTTC. It specifies CASSSGLTGLGYGYTF. The chain carries TRBV27 and TRBJ1-2; tentative D call: TRBD1 (6 bases). This CDR3 is built from 16 residues. With 6 bases removed from V and 4 bases from J, the gap between germline ends came to 21 bases. Germline values: CDR1 MNHEY, CDR2 SMNVEV (reference sequence).

This chain connects TRBV4-2 to TRBJ1-5; TRBD1 aligns across 8 bases. The CDR3 is 16 amino acids. The germline CDR1 and CDR2 sequences are LGHNA and YNFKEQ. Trimming took 0 bases from V and 5 from J; bases not matched to a gene: 6. CDR3 bases: TGTGCCAGCAGCCAAGAGGAGACAGGGGTCGATCAGCCCCAGCATTTT. Its protein product is CASSQEETGVDQPQHF.

J is TRBJ2-5 and V is TRBV6-1; D unclear. The end of the DNA aligns better with TRBJ2-7, so the J call may be wrong. Germline V gives CDR1 MNHNS, CDR2 SASEGT. The CDR3 covers 16 residues. CDR3 in DNA: TGTGCCAGCAGTGATCTGTCTACAGTCAATTGGCACGAGCAGTACTTC. Encoded protein: CASSDLSTVNWHEQYF.

This clone has a handful of counts. The CDR3 loop is CASSLFGSGNTIYF. DNA of the CDR3: TGTGCCAGCAGCTTATTTGGCTCTGGAAACACCATATATTTT. The chain combines TRBV7-2 with TRBJ1-3; D unresolved. Germline V gene lookup returns CDR1 SGHTA and CDR2 FQGNSA. CDR3 size: 14 residues. Trimming left V 2 bases short and J 0 bases short, with 5 bases between.

The chain has TRBV4-3 and TRBJ1-6, with a weak D call TRBD1 (6 bases). Trimming removed 1 base at V and 4 bases at J, with 8 bases between. This CDR3 has 15 residues. Germline CDR1 is LGHNA and CDR2 is YSLEER. In DNA, the CDR3 is TGCGCCAGCAGCCAAGGACAGGCATATAATTCACCCCTCCACTTT. Protein sequence: CASSQGQAYNSPLHF.